The source of this TCR beta chain is a study of cytomegalovirus exposure and HLA in healthy donors. Primers: 60 Vbeta forward and 13 Jbeta reverse. Repertoires were generated with immunoSEQ multiplex PCR, while TCRdb's copy carries only in-frame clones and drops some. The sample lists over 150,000 clones, roughly 72% occurring once. Study results and caveats: In a later analysis, specific HLA alleles were associated with about 18,000 TCR beta sequences at a 0.05 false discovery rate. Within the data, a cluster of highly shared sequence variants was likely a sequencing artifact. Immune exposure data for these donors was limited to CMV serostatus.

A remark on this clone: Its antigen is unknown.

The CDR3 contains 11 residues. The germline V and J ends were trimmed by 7 bases and 4 bases, with 6 bases remaining between them. Germline V gives CDR1 MNHEY, CDR2 SVGAGI. This receptor was taken from a man younger than 40 in good health and CMV-seronegative. The sequencing sample was made of PBMCs. The V and J genes are TRBV6-5 and TRBJ2-3; D uncertain. CDR3 amino acids: CASTFSDTQYF. CDR3 coding DNA: TGTGCCAGCACTTTCTCAGATACGCAGTATTTT.